This T cell receptor (beta chain) was observed in a study of control samples from healthy donors and cancer patients. The CDR3 totals 14 residues. Losses at the gene ends were 6 bases for V and 7 bases for J; bases not matched to a gene: 6. Per germline, CDR1 MNHEY and CDR2 SVGAGI. TCRdb's copy holds only in-frame clones and misses some; the assay was immunoSEQ multiplex PCR. The table shows roughly 120,000 clones, with around 92% occurring only once. The J gene is TRBJ1-4, the V gene TRBV6-5; 9 bases map to TRBD1. What was sequenced was blood. This TCR came from a man aged 45-65 years in good health. Here the CDR3 reads CASRLRDRAEKLFF. The CDR3 DNA follows: TGTGCCAGCAGACTCCGGGACAGGGCTGAAAAACTGTTTTTT.